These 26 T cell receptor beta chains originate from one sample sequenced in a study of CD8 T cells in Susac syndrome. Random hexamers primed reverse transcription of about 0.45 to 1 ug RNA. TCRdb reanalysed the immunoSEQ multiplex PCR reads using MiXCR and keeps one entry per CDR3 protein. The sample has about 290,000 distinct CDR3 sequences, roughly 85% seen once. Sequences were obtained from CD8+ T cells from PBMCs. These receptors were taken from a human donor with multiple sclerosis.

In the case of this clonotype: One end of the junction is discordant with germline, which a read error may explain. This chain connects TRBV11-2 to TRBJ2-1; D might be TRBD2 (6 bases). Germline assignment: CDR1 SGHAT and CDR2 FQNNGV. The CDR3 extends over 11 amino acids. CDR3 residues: CASSWTIERFF. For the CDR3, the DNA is TGTGCCAGCAGCTGGACTATTGAGCGGTTCTTC.

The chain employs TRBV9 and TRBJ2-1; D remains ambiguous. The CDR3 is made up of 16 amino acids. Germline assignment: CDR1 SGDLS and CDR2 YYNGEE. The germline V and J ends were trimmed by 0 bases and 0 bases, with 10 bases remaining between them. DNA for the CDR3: TGTGCCAGCAGCGTAGAATATGGTAGCTCCTACAATGAGCAGTTCTTC. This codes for CASSVEYGSSYNEQFF.

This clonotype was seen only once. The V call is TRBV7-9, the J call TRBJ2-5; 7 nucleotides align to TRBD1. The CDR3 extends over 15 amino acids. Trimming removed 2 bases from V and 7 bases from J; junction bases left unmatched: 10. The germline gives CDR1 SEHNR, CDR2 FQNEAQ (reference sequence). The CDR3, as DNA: TGTGCCAGCAGCTTAAACGACAGGGTCTGGGGGACCCAGTACTTC. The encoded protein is CASSLNDRVWGTQYF. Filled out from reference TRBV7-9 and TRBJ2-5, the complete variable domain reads DTGVSQNPRHKITKRGQNVTFRCDPISEHNRLYWYRQTLGQGPEFLTYFQNEAQLEKSRLLSDRFSAERPKGSFSTLEIQRTEQGDSAMYLCASSLNDRVWGTQYFGPGTRLLVL.

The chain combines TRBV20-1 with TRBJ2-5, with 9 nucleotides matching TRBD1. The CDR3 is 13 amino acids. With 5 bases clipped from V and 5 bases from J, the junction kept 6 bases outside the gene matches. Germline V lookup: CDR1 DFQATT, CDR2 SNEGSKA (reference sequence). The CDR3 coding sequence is TGCAGTGCTGGAACAGGGGGCGCCGAGACCCAGTACTTC. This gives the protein CSAGTGGAETQYF.

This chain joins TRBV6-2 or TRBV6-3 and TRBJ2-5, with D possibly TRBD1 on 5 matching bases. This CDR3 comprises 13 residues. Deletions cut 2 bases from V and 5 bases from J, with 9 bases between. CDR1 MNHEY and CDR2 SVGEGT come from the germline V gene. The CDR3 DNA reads TGTGCCAGCAGTTACACAGGTCCCGAGACCCAGTACTTC. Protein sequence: CASSYTGPETQYF.

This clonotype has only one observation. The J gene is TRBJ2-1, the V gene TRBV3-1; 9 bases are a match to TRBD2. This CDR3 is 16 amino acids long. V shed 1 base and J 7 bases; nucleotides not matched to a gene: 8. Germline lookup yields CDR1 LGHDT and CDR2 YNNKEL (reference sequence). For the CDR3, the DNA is TGTGCCAGCAGCCAAGTTGGGCTAGCGGGAAGGAATGAGCAGTTCTTC. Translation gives CASSQVGLAGRNEQFF.

The CDR3 DNA follows: TGTGCCAGCAGTTTTTACAGGGCCACTGAAGCTTTCTTT. It specifies CASSFYRATEAFF. V and J are TRBV28 and TRBJ1-1; a possible D gene is TRBD1 (6 bases). V was clipped by 3 bases and J by 4 bases, with 9 bases between them. This CDR3 contains 13 residues. Germline CDR1 MDHEN, CDR2 SYDVKM. Filled out from reference TRBV28 and TRBJ1-1, the complete variable domain reads DVKVTQSSRYLVKRTGEKVFLECVQDMDHENMFWYRQDPGLGLRLIYFSYDVKMKEKGDIPEGYSVSREKKERFSLILESASTNQTSMYLCASSFYRATEAFFGQGTRLTVV.

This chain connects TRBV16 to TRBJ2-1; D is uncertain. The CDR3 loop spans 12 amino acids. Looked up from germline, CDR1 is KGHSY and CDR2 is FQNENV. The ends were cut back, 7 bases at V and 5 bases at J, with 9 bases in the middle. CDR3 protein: CASNPTDNEQFF. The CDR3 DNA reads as TGTGCCAGCAACCCAACAGACAATGAGCAGTTCTTC.

The CDR3 DNA reads TGTGCCAGCAGTTACAAGTCGGGGGCTGAGACCCAGTACTTC. This translates into CASSYKSGAETQYF. The chain joins TRBV6-6 to TRBJ2-5; D is perhaps TRBD1 or TRBD2 (6 bases each). Trimming took off 2 bases at V and 5 bases at J, with 12 bases between the two ends. In germline, CDR1 is MNHNY, CDR2 SVGAGI (reference sequence). The CDR3 consists of 14 residues.

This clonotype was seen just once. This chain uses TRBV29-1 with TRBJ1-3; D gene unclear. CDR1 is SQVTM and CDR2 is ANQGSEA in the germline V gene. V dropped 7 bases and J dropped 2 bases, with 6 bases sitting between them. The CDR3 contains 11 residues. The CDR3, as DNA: TGCAGCGCCAGTACTGGAAACACCATATATTTT. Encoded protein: CSASTGNTIYF.

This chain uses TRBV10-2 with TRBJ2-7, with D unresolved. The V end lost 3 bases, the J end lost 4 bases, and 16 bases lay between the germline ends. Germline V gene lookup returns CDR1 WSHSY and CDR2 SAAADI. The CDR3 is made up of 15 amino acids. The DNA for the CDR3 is TGCGCCAGCAGTGATGCAGGCCCTCCCCCTTACGAGCAGTACTTC. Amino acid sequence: CASSDAGPPPYEQYF.

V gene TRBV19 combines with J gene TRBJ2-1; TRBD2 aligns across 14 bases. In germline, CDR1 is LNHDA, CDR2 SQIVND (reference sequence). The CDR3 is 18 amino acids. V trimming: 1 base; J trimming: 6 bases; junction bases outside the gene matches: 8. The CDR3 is CASSIASGLAGVRNEQFF. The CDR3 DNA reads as TGTGCCAGTAGTATAGCCTCGGGACTAGCGGGAGTCCGCAATGAGCAGTTCTTC.

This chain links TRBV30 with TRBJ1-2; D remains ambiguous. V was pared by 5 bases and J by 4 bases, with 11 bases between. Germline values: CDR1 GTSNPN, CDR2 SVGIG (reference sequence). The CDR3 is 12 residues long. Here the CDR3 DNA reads TGTGCCTGGGGTAGTCGTCCCTATGGCTACACCTTC. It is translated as CAWGSRPYGYTF.

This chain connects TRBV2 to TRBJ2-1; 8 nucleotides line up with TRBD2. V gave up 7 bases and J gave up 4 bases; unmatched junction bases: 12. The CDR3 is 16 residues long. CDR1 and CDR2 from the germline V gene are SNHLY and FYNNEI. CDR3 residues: CASIYPAGVGYNEQFF. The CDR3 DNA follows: TGTGCCAGCATCTACCCAGCGGGAGTAGGGTACAATGAGCAGTTCTTC.

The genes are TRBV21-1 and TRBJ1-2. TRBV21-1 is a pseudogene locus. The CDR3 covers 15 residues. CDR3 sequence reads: CASSKDGKANYGYTF. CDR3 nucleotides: TGTGCCAGCAGCAAGGACGGCAAAGCTAACTATGGCTACACCTTC.

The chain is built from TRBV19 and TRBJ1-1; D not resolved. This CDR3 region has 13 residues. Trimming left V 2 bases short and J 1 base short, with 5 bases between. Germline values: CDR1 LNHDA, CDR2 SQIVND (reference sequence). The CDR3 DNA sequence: TGTGCCAGTAGTATACAGCAGAACACTGAAGCTTTCTTT. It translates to CASSIQQNTEAFF.

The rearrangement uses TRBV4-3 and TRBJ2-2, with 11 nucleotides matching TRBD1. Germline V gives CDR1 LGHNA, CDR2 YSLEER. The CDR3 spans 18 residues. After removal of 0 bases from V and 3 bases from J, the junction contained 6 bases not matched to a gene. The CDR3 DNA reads TGCGCCAGCAGCCAAGAGGACAGGGGGCCGGGATACACCGGGGAGCTGTTTTTT. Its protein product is CASSQEDRGPGYTGELFF.

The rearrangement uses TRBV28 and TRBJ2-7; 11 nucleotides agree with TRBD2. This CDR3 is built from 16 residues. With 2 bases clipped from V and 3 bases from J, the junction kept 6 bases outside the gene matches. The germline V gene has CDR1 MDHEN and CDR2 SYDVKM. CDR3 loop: CASSLMGLAGGYEQYF. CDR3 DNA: TGTGCCAGCAGTTTAATGGGGCTAGCGGGAGGCTACGAGCAGTACTTC.

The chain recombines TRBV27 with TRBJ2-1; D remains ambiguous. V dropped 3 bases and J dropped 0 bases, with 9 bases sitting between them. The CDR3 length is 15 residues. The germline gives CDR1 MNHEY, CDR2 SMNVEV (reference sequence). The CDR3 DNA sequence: TGTGCCAGCAGTTTCGAGAGGAGCTCCTACAATGAGCAGTTCTTC. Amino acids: CASSFERSSYNEQFF.

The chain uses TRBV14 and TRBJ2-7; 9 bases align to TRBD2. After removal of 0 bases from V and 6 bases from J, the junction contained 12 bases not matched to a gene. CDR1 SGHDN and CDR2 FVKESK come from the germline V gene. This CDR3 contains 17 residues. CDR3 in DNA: TGTGCCAGCAGCCAAGATCTTAGGAGCGGGAGGCAGGCCGAGCAGTACTTC. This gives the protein CASSQDLRSGRQAEQYF. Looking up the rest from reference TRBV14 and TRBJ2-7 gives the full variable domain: EAGVTQFPSHSVIEKGQTVTLRCDPISGHDNLYWYRRVMGKEIKFLLHFVKESKQDESGMPNNRFLAERTGGTYSTLKVQPAELEDSGVYFCASSQDLRSGRQAEQYFGPGTRLTVT.

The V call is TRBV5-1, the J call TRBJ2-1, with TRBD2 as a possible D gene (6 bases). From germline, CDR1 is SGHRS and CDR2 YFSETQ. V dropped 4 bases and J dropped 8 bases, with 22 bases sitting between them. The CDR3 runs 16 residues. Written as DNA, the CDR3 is TGCGCCAGCAGCCCTTTGACACTCCCCGGGGAGGATGAGCAGTTCTTC. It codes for CASSPLTLPGEDEQFF.

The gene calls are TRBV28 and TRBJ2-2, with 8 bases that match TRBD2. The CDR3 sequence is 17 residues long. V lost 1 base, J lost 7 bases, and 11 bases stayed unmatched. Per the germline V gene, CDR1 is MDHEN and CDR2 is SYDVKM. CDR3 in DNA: TGTGCCAGCAGTTTATTCAGGGGAAGCGGGAGTGGCGGGGAGCTGTTTTTT. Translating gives CASSLFRGSGSGGELFF.

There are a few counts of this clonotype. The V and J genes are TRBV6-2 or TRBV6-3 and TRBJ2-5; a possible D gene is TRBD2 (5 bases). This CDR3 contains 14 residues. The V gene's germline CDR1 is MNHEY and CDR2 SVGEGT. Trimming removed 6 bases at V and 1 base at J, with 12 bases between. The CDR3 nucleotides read TGTGCCAGCAGCGGAGGACGGCTCCAAGAGACCCAGTACTTC. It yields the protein CASSGGRLQETQYF.

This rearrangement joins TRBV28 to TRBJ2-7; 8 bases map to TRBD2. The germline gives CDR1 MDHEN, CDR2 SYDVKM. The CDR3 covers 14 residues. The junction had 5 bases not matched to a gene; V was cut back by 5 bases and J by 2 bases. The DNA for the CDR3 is TGTGCCAGCAGTAGCATAGCGGGGACCTACGAGCAGTACTTC. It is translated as CASSSIAGTYEQYF.

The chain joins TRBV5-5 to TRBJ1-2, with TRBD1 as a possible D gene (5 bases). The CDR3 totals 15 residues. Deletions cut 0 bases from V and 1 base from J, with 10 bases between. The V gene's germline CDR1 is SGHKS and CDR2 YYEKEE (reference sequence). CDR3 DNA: TGTGCCAGCAGCTTGGGTCAGGGAATTAACTATGGCTACACCTTC. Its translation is CASSLGQGINYGYTF.

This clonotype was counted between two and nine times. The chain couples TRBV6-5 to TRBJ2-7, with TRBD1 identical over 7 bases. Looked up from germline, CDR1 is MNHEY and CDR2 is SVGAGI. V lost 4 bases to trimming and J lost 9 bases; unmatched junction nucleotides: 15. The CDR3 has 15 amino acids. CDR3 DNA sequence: TGTGCCAGCAGTTGGGCCGGGACAGCCGCGATCGCGCAGTACTTC. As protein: CASSWAGTAAIAQYF.